Detailed here is one T cell receptor (beta chain). Generated by immunoSEQ multiplex PCR, the TCRdb table keeps only in-frame clones and is missing some. The sample records about 66,000 clones, approximately 88% being singletons. These data belong to a study of blood T cell repertoires in COVID-19. Germline CDR1 and CDR2: MNHEY and SMNVEV (reference sequence). The CDR3 is 15 amino acids. V shed 5 bases and J 0 bases; nucleotides not matched to a gene: 6. The chain links TRBV27 to TRBJ1-1; 7 bases fit TRBD1. The TCR originated in a woman aged 70 to 79 with acute or convalescent COVID-19. The sample comprised peripheral blood. CDR3 residues: CASSPSTGLNTEAFF. In DNA form, the CDR3 reads TGTGCCAGCAGTCCATCGACAGGGTTGAACACTGAAGCTTTCTTT.